The rows below give T cell receptor beta chains drawn from one sample of a study of CD8 T cells in ankylosing spondylitis. TCRdb used MiXCR to reprocess the 5' RACE reads, holding one entry per CDR3 protein. The sample lists 390,000 or so distinct CDR3 sequences, approximately 20% occurring once. The sequenced sample was blood, either unsorted or a sorted T cell fraction (not recorded which). All receptors derive from a male donor with ankylosing spondylitis. Each CDR3 is given with its conserved first and last residue. The D gene is left open where the match is weak. Clone size is stated in some rows and not others, as once, few, many or a class when expanded.

v_gene,j_gene,abundance,d_gene,CDR3nt,CDR3aa
TRBV4-3,TRBJ2-2,few,-,TGCGCCAGCAGCCAAGAGTGGCGAGTGTACACCGGGGAGCTGTTTTTT,CASSQEWRVYTGELFF
TRBV25-1,TRBJ1-2,-,TRBD1,TGTGCCAGCAGTGCATCGGACAGGGGGGACTATGGCTACACCTTC,CASSASDRGDYGYTF
TRBV27,TRBJ2-3,-,TRBD2,TGTGCCAGCAGTTATATGAGGCCTAGCGGGAGTTACAACACAGATACGCAGTATTTT,CASSYMRPSGSYNTDTQYF
TRBV20-1,TRBJ2-3,few,-,TGCAGTGCTGCCGTCCCGTCGAGGGGTACGCAGTATTTT,CSAAVPSRGTQYF
TRBV7-3,TRBJ2-1,-,-,TGTGCCAGCAGCTTAATTCGTTCCGGTGAGCAGTTCTTC,CASSLIRSGEQFF
TRBV7-6,TRBJ2-3,few,TRBD2,TGTGCCAGCAGCTTTAAGCGGGATTGGGGCACAGATACGCAGTATTTT,CASSFKRDWGTDTQYF
TRBV11-2,TRBJ1-3,-,-,TGTGACAGCAGCGCGACAACGCAACCTGGAAACACCATATATTTT,CDSSATTQPGNTIYF
TRBV6-1,TRBJ1-2,few,TRBD1,TGTGCCAGCTCCCCGGGGGGACAGCACTATGGCTACACCTTC,CASSPGGQHYGYTF
TRBV6-5,TRBJ1-1,few,TRBD1,TGTGCCAGCAGTTATTCAAGACAGGGGGACCTGAACACTGAAGCTTTCTTT,CASSYSRQGDLNTEAFF
TRBV5-1,TRBJ1-4,-,-,TGCGCCAGCAGCCGCCCTGGAACTAATGAAAAACTGTTTTTT,CASSRPGTNEKLFF
TRBV7-8,TRBJ1-1,few,-,TGTGCCAGCAGCCCTCCCTCTCGCTATGAAGCTTTCTTT,CASSPPSRYEAFF
TRBV29-1,TRBJ2-1,many,TRBD2,TGCAGCGTTGAAAAGGGACTAGCGGGGCACAATGAGCAGTTCTTC,CSVEKGLAGHNEQFF
TRBV6-6,TRBJ1-5,-,TRBD1,TGTGCCTATGGGACAGCGAATCAGCCCCAGCATTTT,CAYGTANQPQHF
TRBV14,TRBJ2-7,-,-,TGTGCCAGCAGCCACAGGGCAACCTACGCCCACGAGCAGTACTTC,CASSHRATYAHEQYF
TRBV5-5,TRBJ1-1,-,-,TGTGCCAGCAGCTTGGGGACCCAGAACACTGAAGCTTTCTTT,CASSLGTQNTEAFF
TRBV7-9,TRBJ2-1,-,TRBD2,TGTGCCAGCAGCTTAAGTGGACTAGCGGCAGGTGGGGGTGAGCAGTTCTTC,CASSLSGLAAGGGEQFF
TRBV5-1,TRBJ2-7,many,TRBD1,TGCGCCAGCAGCTTGGCGGGACAGGGGTACGAGCAGTACTTC,CASSLAGQGYEQYF